This T cell receptor beta chain was documented in a study of beta chain features in type 1 diabetes. CDR1 MNHEY and CDR2 SVGAGI come from the germline V gene. CDR3 length equals 14 residues. The V end lost 2 bases, the J end lost 6 bases, and 10 bases lay between the germline ends. A note on this clone: The antigen is unknown.

Reverse transcription of all isolated RNA meant that expressed TCRB transcripts were sequenced. The data were produced by immunoSEQ multiplex PCR, yet TCRdb's version contains in-frame clones alone and is incomplete. The table shows roughly 730,000 clones, with roughly an eighth occurring only once. It was one heparinised blood draw, averaging about 0.12 L, that each donor gave. Central memory, naive, regulatory and stem cell-like memory CD4+ cells were sorted by CD45RO/CCR7/CD25/CD127/CD95/CD27. Regarding the study as a whole: Across all four CD4+ subsets, people with type 1 diabetes showed modestly shorter TCRB CDR3s. Patients showed naive, central memory and Treg TCRB repertoires that appeared more similar than those of healthy donors.

This rearrangement joins TRBV6-5 to TRBJ1-4; D not resolved. The TCR originated in a man in his late teens or twenties with type 1 diabetes. Sequences were obtained from naive CD4+ T cells from blood. The CDR3 here is CASSYGPDDEKLFF. The DNA for the CDR3 is TGTGCCAGCAGTTACGGCCCAGATGATGAAAAACTGTTTTTT.